Presented here are 5 T cell receptor beta chains from one specimen sequenced in a study of a mutant IDH1 vaccine in newly diagnosed glioma. Their specific antigens are unknown. As for time point: week 5, during vaccination. Doses comprised 300 ug of mutant IDH1 20-mer peptide each, plus topical imiquimod. Profiling relied on immunoSEQ multiplex PCR, and the TCRdb table lists in-frame clones only, not all of them. The sample carries roughly 42,000 clones, 70% to 90% recorded once. The input for sequencing was PBMCs, taken from a glioma patient whose treatment included an IDH1 peptide vaccine. These receptors came from a man aged 40-55 years with glioma.

DNA of the CDR3: TGTGCCAGCAGCTTCAGGCCTGGGGAGCAGCCCCAGCATTTT. This encodes CASSFRPGEQPQHF. The chain uses TRBV7-2 and TRBJ1-5; D is unresolved. CDR3 length equals 14 residues. Trimming left V 3 bases short and J 7 bases short, with 13 bases between. Germline V gene data show CDR1 as SGHTA and CDR2 as FQGNSA. Drawing the rest from reference TRBV7-2 and TRBJ1-5, the complete variable domain is GAGVSQSPSNKVTEKGKDVELRCDPISGHTALYWYRQSLGQGLEFLIYFQGNSAPDKSGLPSDRFSAERTGGSVSTLTIQRTQQEDSAVYLCASSFRPGEQPQHFGDGTRLSIL.

The chain links TRBV7-3 to TRBJ2-7; TRBD1 is a possible D gene (5 bases). V was shortened by 1 base and J by 7 bases, with 11 bases between the two germline ends. The CDR3 is 13 residues long. Germline V gene data show CDR1 as SGHTA and CDR2 as FQGTGA. CDR3 residues: CASSLIDRVEQYF. The CDR3 region has the DNA TGTGCCAGCAGCTTAATCGACAGAGTGGAGCAGTACTTC.

V usage is TRBV5-1 and J usage is TRBJ2-1; D is undetermined. Trimming took 5 bases from V and 4 from J, leaving 13 bases between them. The CDR3 contains 14 residues. Germline V gene sequence: CDR1 SGHRS, CDR2 YFSETQ. CDR3 sequence: CASSPPKTYNEQFF. In nucleotides, the CDR3 is TGCGCCAGCAGTCCCCCTAAGACTTACAATGAGCAGTTCTTC.

This clone occurred a few times. This rearrangement joins TRBV19 to TRBJ1-5; D not resolved. In germline, CDR1 is LNHDA, CDR2 SQIVND (reference sequence). This CDR3 spans 13 amino acids. V lost 7 bases and J 3 bases, leaving 10 bases between the germline ends. Here the CDR3 DNA reads TGTGCCAGTACCACGGAAACCAATCAGCCCCAGCATTTT. Protein product: CASTTETNQPQHF.

The chain joins TRBV6-6 to TRBJ1-1; 9 nucleotides line up with TRBD1. The ends lost 5 bases at V and 1 base at J; junction bases unmatched: 5. In germline, CDR1 is MNHNY, CDR2 SVGAGI (reference sequence). This CDR3 has 15 residues. This CDR3 reads CASSVPGQGNTEAFF. In DNA, the CDR3 is TGTGCCAGCAGTGTACCGGGACAGGGGAACACTGAAGCTTTCTTT.